The rows below give T cell receptor beta chains drawn from one sample of a study of blood T cell repertoires in COVID-19. The repertoire was sequenced with immunoSEQ multiplex PCR; TCRdb's copy has only in-frame clones and lacks some. Of some 150,000 clones in the sample, 85% to 90% were seen once. The specimen sequenced was peripheral blood. The receptor source for this set is a man between 60 and 75 years old with active or convalescent COVID-19. CDR3s leave out the opening cysteine and the closing phenylalanine or tryptophan. Fields, in order: V gene, CDR3 protein.

V gene: TRBV9
CDR3 protein: ASSPAVLGEQY

V gene: TRBV30
CDR3 protein: AWSVGLAGYEQY

V gene: TRBV6-5
CDR3 protein: ASSYGARFTEAF

V gene: TRBV6-1
CDR3 protein: ASSEGISPGGYT

V gene: TRBV27
CDR3 protein: ASSNQQGEETNQPQH

V gene: TRBV6-6
CDR3 protein: ASEQGTGTEAF

V gene: TRBV7-2
CDR3 protein: ASSLGGTVGGELF

V gene: TRBV29-1
CDR3 protein: SVCSGREYNEQF

V gene: TRBV19
CDR3 protein: ASSQTGDYNQPQH

V gene: TRBV6-5
CDR3 protein: ASRLEGGGTGELF

V gene: TRBV11-2
CDR3 protein: ASRQWSAATEAF

V gene: TRBV10-3
CDR3 protein: AISKGQGVGGYT

V gene: TRBV28
CDR3 protein: ASVPGNNSPLH

V gene: TRBV6-1
CDR3 protein: ASSEHYEQY

V gene: TRBV6-2/TRBV6-3
CDR3 protein: ASSYEATAIYGYT

V gene: TRBV18
CDR3 protein: ASSPPAGGGEKLF

V gene: TRBV14
CDR3 protein: ASSPDRERPQH

V gene: TRBV19
CDR3 protein: ASTSDRTNEKLF

V gene: TRBV7-2
CDR3 protein: ASSYIEGETQY

V gene: TRBV5-4
CDR3 protein: ASSSASGSSYEQY

V gene: TRBV11-3
CDR3 protein: ASSRRGASETQY

V gene: TRBV10-3
CDR3 protein: AISEFAMNTGELF

V gene: TRBV15
CDR3 protein: ATSRSLRTGGNSPLH

V gene: TRBV5-1
CDR3 protein: ASSISGTFSETQY

V gene: TRBV29-1
CDR3 protein: SVDVQGAYNEQF

V gene: TRBV6-6
CDR3 protein: ASSYEPNPQIDTQY

V gene: TRBV9
CDR3 protein: ASSVGAARSAGELF

V gene: TRBV27
CDR3 protein: ARTRGLLGNTIY

V gene: TRBV28
CDR3 protein: ASSLGPLTSYYEQF

V gene: TRBV7-2
CDR3 protein: ASSLGRNEQF

V gene: TRBV5-1
CDR3 protein: ASSLADFDTIY

V gene: TRBV6-5
CDR3 protein: ASSYSPRGREETQY

V gene: TRBV19
CDR3 protein: ASGGAQRENEKLF

V gene: TRBV28
CDR3 protein: ASTQPRTSGTDTQY

V gene: TRBV19
CDR3 protein: ASKQDYSGNTIY

V gene: TRBV5-4
CDR3 protein: ASSLAASGGETQY

V gene: TRBV2
CDR3 protein: ASSEEASGYNEQF

V gene: TRBV4-2
CDR3 protein: ASSQDLGGYYNSPLH

V gene: TRBV28
CDR3 protein: ASSLEEGGEKLF

V gene: TRBV7-9
CDR3 protein: ASSPTSGRAYEQY

V gene: TRBV24-1
CDR3 protein: ATSDFGAGNGELF

V gene: TRBV5-4
CDR3 protein: ASSPGTVQETQY

V gene: TRBV3-1/TRBV3-2
CDR3 protein: ASTLGQGGETQY

V gene: TRBV1
CDR3 protein: TSSHRTPSGHLYEQY

V gene: TRBV7-2
CDR3 protein: ASSSRGGGPYEQY